A single sample is the source of the 30 T cell receptor beta chains below, sequenced in a study of T cells in women clearing cervical HPV infection. Profiling relied on immunoSEQ multiplex PCR, and the TCRdb table lists in-frame clones only, not all of them. This repertoire comprises approximately 33,000 clones; its ten largest clones make up 7.5% to 9.5%. The sample taken for sequencing was blood buffy coat. All receptors derive from a woman aged 18 to 69 with a cervical HPV16 infection that either progressed to CIN3+ or cleared (not recorded which).

In regard to this clone: Read data end 3 residues before the CDR3 end; the end is taken from the germline J gene. This sample includes further DNA sequences coding for the same CDR3. This sequence joins TRBV29-1 and TRBJ1-2; weak D call: TRBD1 (5 bases). The CDR3 loop spans 14 amino acids. Per the germline V gene, CDR1 is SQVTM and CDR2 is ANQGSEA. The V end was cut by 7 bases, the J end by 7 bases, with 22 bases between. CDR3 residues: CSAVPGLSQGGYTF. The CDR3 DNA, read in part, is TGCAGCGCGGTCCCGGGACTTAGCCAGGGTGGC.

As concerns this clone: Read coverage stops 3 residues before the CDR3 terminus; the germline J gene supplies the remainder. The chain carries TRBV19 and TRBJ2-5, with no clear D. This CDR3 comprises 15 residues. Looked up from germline, CDR1 is LNHDA and CDR2 is SQIVND (reference sequence). V was shortened by 0 bases and J by 5 bases, with 13 bases between the two germline ends. Here the CDR3 reads CASSIDRWRRETQYF. The CDR3 DNA, read in part, is TGTGCCAGTAGTATAGATCGGTGGCGCAGGGAGACC.

As regards this clone: The read falls 3 residues short of the CDR3 end, and the missing part is taken from the germline J gene. The V gene is TRBV29-1, the J gene TRBJ2-3; 7 bases line up with TRBD2. Looked up from germline, CDR1 is SQVTM and CDR2 is ANQGSEA. This CDR3 spans 13 amino acids. Incomplete CDR3 DNA: TGCAGCTCTGCGGGGGTATTTGGGGAGACG. Its protein is CSSAGVFGET. The entire CDR3 is CSSAGVFGETQYF.

Details on this clone: The CDR3 extends 3 residues past the end of the read, so its final part is completed from the germline J gene. The chain combines TRBV10-2 with TRBJ1-1; the D is unclear. The CDR3 runs 12 residues. The germline V gene encodes CDR1 WSHSY and CDR2 SAAADI. CDR3 DNA (partial): TGCGCCAGCAGTGAGTTGGGCCTATCG. Protein: CASSELGLS. The CDR3 in its entirety is CASSELGLSAFF.

Points on this clone: The read is 3 residues too short to cover the CDR3 end, so that end is filled in from the germline J gene. This chain uses TRBV20-1 with TRBJ2-1; 10 bases match TRBD2. The CDR3 consists of 15 residues. Germline V gene lookup returns CDR1 DFQATT and CDR2 SNEGSKA (reference sequence). Trimming took 1 base from V and 4 from J; bases not matched to a gene: 4. The CDR3: CSARGSAGGYNEQFF. CDR3 DNA, as far as it was read: TGCAGTGCTAGAGGTTCAGCGGGAGGGTACAATGAG.

In the case of this clone: The read halts 3 residues ahead of the CDR3 end, with the missing end drawn from the germline J gene. Different DNA sequences within this sample yield the same CDR3. This sequence joins TRBV20-1 and TRBJ2-2, with 7 bases identical to TRBD2. Trimming took 6 bases from V and 4 from J; bases not matched to a gene: 5. The germline V gene has CDR1 DFQATT and CDR2 SNEGSKA (reference sequence). This CDR3 contains 13 residues. This chain's CDR3 is CSARGVTTGELFF. CDR3 bases read: TGCAGTGCCCGGGGGGTTACCACCGGGGAG.

About this clone: The CDR3 goes on 3 residues after the read ends, and that part is filled in from the germline J gene. The chain employs TRBV7-7 and TRBJ1-2; a possible D gene is TRBD1 (5 bases). This CDR3 region has 18 residues. CDR1 is SSHAT and CDR2 is FNYEAQ in the germline V gene (reference sequence). CDR3 DNA, as far as it was read: TGTGCCAGCAGCTTACTTCCCCTACTAGCGGGAGGGACCCACGAC. Translated, it gives CASSLLPLLAGGTHD. The full-length CDR3 reads as CASSLLPLLAGGTHDYTF.

Concerning this clone: The sequenced fragment ends 3 residues before the CDR3 boundary, so the rest is inferred from the germline J gene. The genes are TRBV28 and TRBJ1-5; possibly TRBD1 for D (5 bases). Between the trimmed V and J ends, which lost 4 bases and 0 bases, there was a span of 10 bases. Per germline, CDR1 MDHEN and CDR2 SYDVKM. The CDR3 contains 15 residues. The DNA read from the CDR3 is TGTGCCAGCAGTTCCGGGGGGGTTAGCAATCAGCCC. Protein product: CASSSGGVSNQP. The whole CDR3 protein is CASSSGGVSNQPQHF. The whole variable domain, filled in from reference TRBV28 and TRBJ1-5, reads DVKVTQSSRYLVKRTGEKVFLECVQDMDHENMFWYRQDPGLGLRLIYFSYDVKMKEKGDIPEGYSVSREKKERFSLILESASTNQTSMYLCASSSGGVSNQPQHFGDGTRLSIL.

Details on this clone: The sequence runs out 3 residues before the end of the CDR3; the remainder is reconstructed from the germline J gene. The chain joins TRBV6-2 or TRBV6-3 to TRBJ1-2; 7 nucleotides match TRBD1. V dropped 4 bases and J dropped 4; count of bases not matched to a gene: 3. Germline V lookup: CDR1 MNHEY, CDR2 SVGEGT. The CDR3 is made up of 13 amino acids. The DNA read from the CDR3 is TGTGCCAGCAGTTCGACAGGGAGCTATGGC. This codes for CASSSTGSYG. The full-length CDR3 reads as CASSSTGSYGYTF.

In regard to this clone: The read ends 3 residues early relative to the CDR3; the germline J gene fills the gap. V gene TRBV5-1 combines with J gene TRBJ1-1; D uncertain. Germline values: CDR1 SGHRS, CDR2 YFSETQ. The CDR3 is 14 residues long. The V end lost 0 bases, the J end lost 1 base, and 7 bases lay between the germline ends. CDR3 sequence: CASSLVGTNTEAFF. Partial CDR3 DNA: TGCGCCAGCAGCTTGGTGGGCACGAACACTGAA.

As to this clone: The read ends 3 residues early relative to the CDR3; the germline J gene fills the gap. This chain connects TRBV20-1 to TRBJ2-7; D not certain. The CDR3 has 12 amino acids. Per germline, CDR1 DFQATT and CDR2 SNEGSKA (reference sequence). Trimming removed 6 bases at V and 3 bases at J, with 12 bases between. CDR3 in amino acids: CSASSPGYEQYF. The covered CDR3 bases are TGCAGTGCCTCATCCCCAGGCTACGAG.

In regard to this clone: The CDR3 is cut off 3 residues early in the read; its end comes from the germline J gene. The rearrangement links TRBV20-1 to TRBJ2-3; 13 bases are shared with TRBD2. Trimming took 3 bases from V and 0 from J; bases not matched to a gene: 0. The CDR3 totals 15 residues. Germline CDR1 is DFQATT and CDR2 is SNEGSKA (reference sequence). The CDR3 reads CSARGLAGSTDTQYF. The covered CDR3 bases are TGCAGTGCTAGGGGACTAGCGGGGAGCACAGATACG.

Remarks on this clone: The read ends 3 residues before the CDR3 terminus; that terminus is restored from the germline J gene. The V and J genes are TRBV29-1 and TRBJ2-6, with 9 nucleotides matching TRBD1. With 7 bases clipped from V and 0 bases from J, the junction kept 7 bases outside the gene matches. CDR1 is SQVTM, CDR2 ANQGSEA, per germline. The CDR3 contains 16 residues. The covered CDR3 bases are TGCAGCGCACAGGGGGCCGGTGCCTCTGGGGCCAACGTC. Translation: CSAQGAGASGANV. The entire CDR3 reads CSAQGAGASGANVLTF.

A remark on this clone: The CDR3 end is not reached by the read, which stops 3 residues before it; the germline J gene fills it in. The gene calls are TRBV7-9 and TRBJ1-2, with TRBD1 matching over 7 bases. Germline V CDR1 and CDR2: SEHNR, FQNEAQ (reference sequence). CDR3 length: 10 residues. The CDR3 sequence: CASGTDTYTF. The sequenced CDR3 bases are TGTGCCAGCGGGACAGATACC.

The CDR3 protein is CAISEPEGRPASTEAFF. The part of the CDR3 DNA that was read is TGTGCCATCAGTGAACCCGAGGGGCGACCGGCTAGCACTGAA. V gene TRBV10-3 combines with J gene TRBJ1-1; tentative D call: TRBD1 (5 bases). The read ends 3 residues before the CDR3 terminus; that terminus is restored from the germline J gene. Trimming shortened V by 3 bases and J by 4 bases, and 21 bases separated the two germline ends. There are 17 residues in the CDR3. CDR1 ENHRY and CDR2 SYGVKD come from the germline V gene.

To note about this clone: From the germline J gene comes the end of the CDR3, since the read stops 3 residues before it. V and J are TRBV2 and TRBJ2-2, with 9 bases that match TRBD1. Unmatched junction bases numbered 3, after V lost 6 bases and J lost 1 base. CDR3 length: 15 amino acids. Germline V gene sequence: CDR1 SNHLY, CDR2 FYNNEI. The CDR3 DNA, read in part, is TGTGCCAGCAGACCGGGACAGGGGAACACCGGGGAG. Its protein product is CASRPGQGNTGE. The CDR3, in full, reads CASRPGQGNTGELFF.

The CDR3 sequence is CASGAGNTGELFF. The part of the CDR3 DNA that was read is TGTGCCAGCGGGGCAGGGAACACCGGGGAG. J is TRBJ2-2 and V is TRBV9; TRBD1 might be the D (5 bases). The read gets to within 3 residues of the CDR3 end, and the germline J gene fills in the rest. Germline lookup yields CDR1 SGDLS and CDR2 YYNGEE. V lost 7 bases and J lost 1, with 8 bases in between. The CDR3 contains 13 residues.

Of note for this clone: The CDR3 end falls 3 residues outside the read, so it is completed with the germline J gene. The V call is TRBV7-9, the J call TRBJ1-5; 7 bases are shared with TRBD1. Germline V CDR1 and CDR2: SEHNR, FQNEAQ (reference sequence). The CDR3 loop spans 14 amino acids. The V gene end was trimmed by 5 bases and the J gene end by 0 bases; junction bases not matched to a gene: 1. CDR3 in amino acids: CASSRTGSNQPQHF. The part of the CDR3 DNA that was read is TGTGCCAGCAGCCGGACAGGTAGCAATCAGCCC.

With respect to this clone: The CDR3 end falls 3 residues outside the read, so it is completed with the germline J gene. The chain links TRBV20-1 to TRBJ2-5, with 12 bases matching TRBD2. Germline trimming cut 4 bases from V and 4 bases from J; bases unmatched to any gene: 13. Germline values: CDR1 DFQATT, CDR2 SNEGSKA (reference sequence). This CDR3 is built from 17 residues. The sequenced part of the CDR3 DNA is TGCAGTGCTACTCTCCCAGGACTAGCGGGGCGGGGAGAGACC. The encoded protein is CSATLPGLAGRGET. The complete CDR3 sequence is CSATLPGLAGRGETQYF.

The covered CDR3 bases are TGTGCCAGTAGTATAGGTCAGGCTGGGGCCAACGTC. Protein: CASSIGQAGANV. The complete CDR3 sequence is CASSIGQAGANVLTF. V is TRBV19 and J is TRBJ2-6, with D hard to call. The CDR3 extends 3 residues past the end of the read, so its final part is completed from the germline J gene. CDR3 length equals 15 residues. The V gene's germline CDR1 is LNHDA and CDR2 SQIVND (reference sequence). With 1 base removed from V and 2 bases from J, the gap between germline ends came to 6 bases.

Details on this clone: The sequenced fragment ends 3 residues before the CDR3 boundary, so the rest is inferred from the germline J gene. V is TRBV19 and J is TRBJ1-2, with unresolved D. The CDR3 extends over 14 amino acids. Per the germline V gene, CDR1 is LNHDA and CDR2 is SQIVND (reference sequence). The DNA read from the CDR3 is TGTGCCAGTTCTCAGACTAGCGGCTCATACGAC. Its translation: CASSQTSGSYD. The entire CDR3 is CASSQTSGSYDYTF.

On this clone itself: The CDR3 goes on 3 residues after the read ends, and that part is filled in from the germline J gene. The rearrangement links TRBV20-1 to TRBJ2-3, with 13 bases lining up with TRBD2. The CDR3 is 20 amino acids. Germline values: CDR1 DFQATT, CDR2 SNEGSKA (reference sequence). The V segment lost 2 bases and the J segment 0 bases; nucleotides outside the gene matches: 14. CDR3 region: CSARPYTSGRVPLSTDTQYF. CDR3 DNA, as far as it was read: TGCAGTGCTAGACCGTATACTAGCGGGAGGGTTCCCCTTAGCACAGATACG.

Comment on this clone: With the read ending 3 residues before the CDR3 end, the germline J gene is used to fill in that end. This sequence joins TRBV30 and TRBJ2-5, with a possible D match to TRBD1 (6 bases). Germline CDR1 is GTSNPN and CDR2 is SVGIG (reference sequence). CDR3 length: 15 residues. The V and J ends lost 0 bases and 1 base respectively, with 12 bases between them. CDR3 DNA (partial): TGTGCCTGGAGTGTACCCGACAGGATCCAAGAGACC. Its translation is CAWSVPDRIQET. The CDR3 in its entirety is CAWSVPDRIQETQYF.

Points on this clone: The sequence runs out 3 residues before the end of the CDR3; the remainder is reconstructed from the germline J gene. The rearrangement links TRBV19 to TRBJ1-2; D call uncertain. The CDR3 loop spans 15 amino acids. In germline, CDR1 is LNHDA, CDR2 SQIVND (reference sequence). The CDR3 bases that were read are TGTGCCAGTAGCATCGGCGGCCTCTCCTACAATGAC. Encoded protein: CASSIGGLSYND. The CDR3 reads in full as CASSIGGLSYNDYTF. Full variable domain (remainder filled in from reference TRBV19 and TRBJ1-2): DGGITQSPKYLFRKEGQNVTLSCEQNLNHDAMYWYRQDPGQGLRLIYYSQIVNDFQKGDIAEGYSVSREKKESFPLTVTSAQKNPTAFYLCASSIGGLSYNDYTFGSGTRLTVV.

Here the CDR3 reads CASSLGQGEYGYTF. The CDR3 bases that were read are TGTGCCAGCAGCTTGGGACAGGGGGAATATGGC. The J gene is TRBJ1-2, the V gene TRBV11-3; TRBD1 aligns across 11 bases. The missing CDR3 end, 3 residues past where the read stops, is filled in from the germline J gene. Unmatched junction bases numbered 2, after V lost 3 bases and J lost 5 bases. The CDR3 loop spans 14 amino acids. The germline gives CDR1 SGHNT, CDR2 YENEEA.

A note on this clone: The missing CDR3 end, 3 residues past where the read stops, is filled in from the germline J gene. V usage is TRBV2 and J usage is TRBJ1-2; 11 bases line up with TRBD1. The CDR3 extends over 13 amino acids. Germline CDR1 SNHLY, CDR2 FYNNEI. CDR3 protein: CASRRTGGEGYTF. Incomplete CDR3 DNA: TGTGCCAGCAGAAGGACAGGGGGCGAAGGC.

Remarks on this clone: From the germline J gene comes the end of the CDR3, since the read stops 3 residues before it. V usage is TRBV18 and J usage is TRBJ2-7; possibly TRBD2 for D (5 bases). From germline, CDR1 is KGHSH and CDR2 LQKENI. The CDR3 totals 17 residues. V shed 3 bases and J shed 1 base, with 19 bases lying between them. The CDR3 region is CASSPVSGRPESYEQYF. CDR3 DNA, as far as it was read: TGTGCCAGCTCACCGGTAAGCGGCCGGCCCGAGTCCTACGAG. Full variable domain (missing parts from reference TRBV18 and TRBJ2-7): NAGVMQNPRHLVRRRGQEARLRCSPMKGHSHVYWYRQLPEEGLKFMVYLQKENIIDESGMPKERFSAEFPKEGPSILRIQQVVRGDSAAYFCASSPVSGRPESYEQYFGPGTRLTVT.

About this clone: The read stops 3 residues short of the end of the CDR3; the missing end is completed from the germline J gene. The rearrangement uses TRBV20-1 and TRBJ2-6, with a weak D call TRBD2 (6 bases). This CDR3 has 15 residues. Looked up from germline, CDR1 is DFQATT and CDR2 is SNEGSKA (reference sequence). V lost 6 bases and J lost 2, with 14 bases in between. CDR3 sequence reads: CSAVGGLAGANVLTF. Partial CDR3 DNA: TGCAGTGCCGTCGGGGGTCTAGCTGGGGCCAACGTC.

With respect to this clone: The sequence runs out 3 residues before the end of the CDR3; the remainder is reconstructed from the germline J gene. The chain is built from TRBV5-1 and TRBJ2-7, with TRBD2 matching 8 bases. V shed 4 bases and J 3 bases; nucleotides not matched to a gene: 6. Germline V CDR1 and CDR2: SGHRS, YFSETQ. The CDR3 has 14 residues. CDR3 bases read: TGCGCCAGCAGCGCGGGACTAGTGGTCTACGAG. It is translated as CASSAGLVVYE. The whole CDR3 is CASSAGLVVYEQYF. Filled out from reference TRBV5-1 and TRBJ2-7, the complete variable domain reads KAGVTQTPRYLIKTRGQQVTLSCSPISGHRSVSWYQQTPGQGLQFLFEYFSETQRNKGNFPGRFSGRQFSNSRSEMNVSTLELGDSALYLCASSAGLVVYEQYFGPGTRLTVT.

On this clone itself: The read finishes 3 residues shy of the CDR3 end, and the germline J gene is used to complete it. This specimen includes other DNA sequences encoding the same CDR3. The chain carries TRBV7-2 and TRBJ1-3; D is perhaps TRBD1 (6 bases). The length of the CDR3 is 15 residues. The ends were cut back, 6 bases at V and 0 bases at J, with 12 bases in the middle. CDR1 and CDR2 from the germline V gene are SGHTA and FQGNSA. This CDR3 reads CASRPQGTSGNTIYF. The part of the CDR3 DNA that was read is TGTGCCAGCAGACCACAGGGAACCTCTGGAAACACC.